These T cell receptor beta chains were read from a single sample in a study of cytotoxic CD8 clonotypes in ibrutinib-treated CLL. TCRdb keeps only in-frame clones here, not all; method: immunoSEQ multiplex PCR. The table has roughly 300,000 clones, around 69% seen once. This sample comprised PBMCs, obtained at disease progression, from a patient treated with ibrutinib. These receptors were collected from a human donor with chronic lymphocytic leukemia. CDR3s include the opening cysteine and the closing phenylalanine or tryptophan. A D gene is named only where the DNA matches it firmly. Clone size is given for some rows only: seen once, a few or many times, or a class if the clone is expanded.

d_call j_call clone_size v_call cdr3_aa cdr3_nt
NA TRBJ1-2 NA TRBV9 CASSVGGGLANYGYTF TGTGCCAGCAGCGTAGGTGGAGGGCTAGCTAACTATGGCTACACCTTC
NA TRBJ1-2 few TRBV2 CASEGQINYGYTF TGTGCCAGCGAAGGACAGATTAACTATGGCTACACCTTC
NA TRBJ1-2 NA TRBV9 CASSIGLWAGDGYTF TGTGCCAGCAGCATAGGACTGTGGGCAGGGGATGGCTACACCTTC
NA TRBJ2-3 NA TRBV5-1 CASSSGRTADTQYF TGCGCCAGCAGCTCTGGACGGACCGCAGATACGCAGTATTTT
NA TRBJ1-1 few TRBV19 CATGDMGAGAFF TGTGCCACCGGGGACATGGGCGCGGGGGCTTTCTTT
NA TRBJ1-1 NA TRBV4-1 CASSQGPQGMGRWTEAFF TGCGCCAGCAGCCAAGGGCCCCAGGGGATGGGTAGATGGACTGAAGCTTTCTTT
TRBD2 TRBJ2-3 once TRBV6-6 CASSSWTRPDTQYF TGTGCCAGCAGTTCCTGGACTAGGCCAGATACGCAGTATTTT
TRBD1 TRBJ1-2 NA TRBV6-4 CASSAGQGTYGYTF TGTGCCAGCAGTGCTGGACAGGGAACCTATGGCTACACCTTC
TRBD2 TRBJ2-1 NA TRBV7-3 CASSKPGLANNEQFF TGTGCCAGCAGCAAACCGGGACTAGCTAACAATGAGCAGTTCTTC
NA TRBJ2-7 few TRBV27 CASSSTGTRSYEQYF TGTGCCAGCAGTTCCACGGGGACACGCTCCTACGAGCAGTACTTC
NA TRBJ1-2 NA TRBV9 CASSVGNGYTF TGTGCCAGCAGCGTGGGGAACGGCTACACCTTC